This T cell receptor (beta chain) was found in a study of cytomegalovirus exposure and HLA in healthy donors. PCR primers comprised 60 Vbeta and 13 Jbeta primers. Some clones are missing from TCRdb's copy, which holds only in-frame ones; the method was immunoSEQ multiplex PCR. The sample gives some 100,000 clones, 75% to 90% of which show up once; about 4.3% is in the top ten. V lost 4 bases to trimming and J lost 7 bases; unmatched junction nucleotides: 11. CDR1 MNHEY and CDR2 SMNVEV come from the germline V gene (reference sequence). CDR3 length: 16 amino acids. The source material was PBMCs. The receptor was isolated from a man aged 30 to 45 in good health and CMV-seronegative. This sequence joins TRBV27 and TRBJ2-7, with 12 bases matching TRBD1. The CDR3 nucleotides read TGTGCCAGCAGTTCACCCGCCGGGACAGGGGGCCGGGAGCAGTACTTC. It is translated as CASSSPAGTGGREQYF.